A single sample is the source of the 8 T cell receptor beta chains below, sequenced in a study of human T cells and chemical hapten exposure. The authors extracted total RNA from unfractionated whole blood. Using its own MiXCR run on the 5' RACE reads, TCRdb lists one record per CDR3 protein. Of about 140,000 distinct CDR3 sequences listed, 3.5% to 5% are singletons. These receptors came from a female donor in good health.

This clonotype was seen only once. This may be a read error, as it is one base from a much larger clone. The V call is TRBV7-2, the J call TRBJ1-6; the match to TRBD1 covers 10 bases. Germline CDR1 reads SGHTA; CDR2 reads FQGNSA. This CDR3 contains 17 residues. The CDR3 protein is CASSLSGDRGFHSSLHF. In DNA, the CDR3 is TGTGCCAGCAGCTTATCTGGGGACAGGGGCTTCCATTCATCCCTCCACTTT.

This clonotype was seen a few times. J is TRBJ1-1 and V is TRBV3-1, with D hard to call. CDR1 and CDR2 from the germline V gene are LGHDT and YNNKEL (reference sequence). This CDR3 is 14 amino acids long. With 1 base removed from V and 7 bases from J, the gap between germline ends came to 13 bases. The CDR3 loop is CASSQARHASEAFF. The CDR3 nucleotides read TGTGCCAGCAGCCAAGCCCGGCACGCGAGTGAAGCTTTCTTT.

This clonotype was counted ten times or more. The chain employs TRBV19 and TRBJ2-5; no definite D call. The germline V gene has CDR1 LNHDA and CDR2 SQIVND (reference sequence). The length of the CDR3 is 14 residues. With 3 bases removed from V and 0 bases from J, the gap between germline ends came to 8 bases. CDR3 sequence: CASSISRYQETQYF. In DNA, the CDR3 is TGTGCCAGTAGTATTTCTAGGTACCAAGAGACCCAGTACTTC.

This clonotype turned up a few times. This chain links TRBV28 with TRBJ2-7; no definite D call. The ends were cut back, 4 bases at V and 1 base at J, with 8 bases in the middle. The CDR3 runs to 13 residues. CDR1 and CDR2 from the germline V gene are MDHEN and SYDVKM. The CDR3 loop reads CASSCVSSYEQYF. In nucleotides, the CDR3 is TGTGCCAGCAGTTGCGTCAGTTCCTACGAGCAGTACTTC.

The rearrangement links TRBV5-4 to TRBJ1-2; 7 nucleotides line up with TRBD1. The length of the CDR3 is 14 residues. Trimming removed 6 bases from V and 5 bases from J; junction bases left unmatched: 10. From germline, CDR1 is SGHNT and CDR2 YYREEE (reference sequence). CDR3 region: CASTSPTGEYGYTF. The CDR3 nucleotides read TGTGCCAGCACCTCCCCAACAGGGGAATATGGCTACACCTTC.

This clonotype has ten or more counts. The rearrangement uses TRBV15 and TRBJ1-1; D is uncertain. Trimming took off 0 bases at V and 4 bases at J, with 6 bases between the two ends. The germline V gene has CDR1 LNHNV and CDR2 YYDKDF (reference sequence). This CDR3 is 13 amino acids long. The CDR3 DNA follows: TGTGCCACCAGCAGAGATCCGACCACTGAAGCTTTCTTT. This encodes CATSRDPTTEAFF.

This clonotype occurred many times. The CDR3 protein is CASSFPWTGRMRSSYNEQFF. The DNA of the CDR3 is TGTGCCAGCAGCTTCCCCTGGACAGGGCGGATGCGAAGCTCCTACAATGAGCAGTTCTTC. The chain employs TRBV5-4 and TRBJ2-1, with 8 bases matching TRBD1. In germline, CDR1 is SGHNT, CDR2 YYREEE (reference sequence). The CDR3 spans 20 residues. The trim removed 2 bases at V and 0 bases at J, leaving 16 bases unmatched.

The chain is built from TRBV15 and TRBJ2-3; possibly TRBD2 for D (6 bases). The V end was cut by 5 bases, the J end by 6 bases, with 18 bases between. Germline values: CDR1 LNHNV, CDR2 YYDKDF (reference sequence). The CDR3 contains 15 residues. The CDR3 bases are TGTGCCACCAGCCGAATCGGGCAGGAGGGGGATACGCAGTATTTT. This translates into CATSRIGQEGDTQYF.